This T cell receptor (beta chain) appears in the sequencing data of a study of T cell repertoires in cytomegalovirus infection. Overall study: Through public TCR beta signatures, both CMV infection and matching HLA type were indicated.

This clonotype was recorded a few times. The antigen remains unidentified. TCRdb processed the reads anew with MiXCR; each CDR3 protein has one entry. The data hold approximately 81,000 distinct CDR3 sequences, with 20% to 30% observed a single time. This CDR3 contains 12 residues. V was pared by 5 bases and J by 7 bases, with 7 bases between. Germline lookup yields CDR1 SGHKS and CDR2 YYEKEE (reference sequence). This sequence joins TRBV5-5 and TRBJ1-6; a possible D gene is TRBD1 (5 bases). The clonotype was recovered from a human donor in good health (CMV status not recorded). Some clones in this sample may be carry-over from other donors' samples. The starting material was CD8+ T cells from cultured PBMCs, obtained from culture after CMV antigen stimulation. The CDR3 is CASRTANSPLHF. In DNA, the CDR3 is TGTGCCAGCAGGACAGCAAATTCACCCCTCCACTTT.